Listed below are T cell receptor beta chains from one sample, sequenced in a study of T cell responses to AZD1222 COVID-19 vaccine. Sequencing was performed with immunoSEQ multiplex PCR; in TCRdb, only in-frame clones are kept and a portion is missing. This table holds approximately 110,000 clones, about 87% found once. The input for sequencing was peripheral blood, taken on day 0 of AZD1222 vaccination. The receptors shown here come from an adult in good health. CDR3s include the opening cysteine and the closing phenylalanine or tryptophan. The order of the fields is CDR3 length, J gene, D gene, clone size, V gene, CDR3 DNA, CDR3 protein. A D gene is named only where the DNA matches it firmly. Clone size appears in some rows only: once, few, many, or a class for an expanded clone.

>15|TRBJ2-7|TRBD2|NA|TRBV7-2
TGTGCCAGCAGCAATAGCGGGGGGATAACCTACGAGCAGTACTTC
CASSNSGGITYEQYF
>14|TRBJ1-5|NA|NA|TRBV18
TGTGCCAGCTCACAGGGGAAGGGCAATCAGCCCCAGCATTTT
CASSQGKGNQPQHF
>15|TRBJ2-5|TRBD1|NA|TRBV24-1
TGTGCCACCAGTAGAGTACAGGGGGATAAAGAGACCCAGTACTTC
CATSRVQGDKETQYF
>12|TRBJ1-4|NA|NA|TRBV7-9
TGTGCCAGCAGCTCCCCTAATGAAAAACTGTTTTTT
CASSSPNEKLFF
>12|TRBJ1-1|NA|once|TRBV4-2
TGTGCCAGCAGCCAAGGGGGCCCTAAAGCTTTCTTT
CASSQGGPKAFF
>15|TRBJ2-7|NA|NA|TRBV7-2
TGTGCCAGCAGCTTAGCAAAATCCGGGGTCGGCGAGCAGTACTTC
CASSLAKSGVGEQYF
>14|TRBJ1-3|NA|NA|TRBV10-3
TGTGCCATCAGGGGGGACGGATCTGGAAACACCATATATTTT
CAIRGDGSGNTIYF
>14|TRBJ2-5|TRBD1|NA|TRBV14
TGTGCCAGCAGCCAATGGACAGGGGAAGAGACCCAGTACTTC
CASSQWTGEETQYF
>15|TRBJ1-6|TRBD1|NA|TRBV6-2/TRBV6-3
TGTGCCAGCAGTTGGGGACAGGGAGAAAATTCACCCCTCCACTTT
CASSWGQGENSPLHF
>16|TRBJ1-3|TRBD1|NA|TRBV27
TGTGCCAGCAGCCCAGGGACAGTCGGCTCTGGAAACACCATATATTTT
CASSPGTVGSGNTIYF
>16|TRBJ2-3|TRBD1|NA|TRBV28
TGTGCCAGCAGGGGAGACAGGGGGCTTCGGTTAGATACGCAGTATTTT
CASRGDRGLRLDTQYF
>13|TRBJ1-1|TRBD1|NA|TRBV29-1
TGCAGCGTGGCGGGACAGGTGAACACTGAAGCTTTCTTT
CSVAGQVNTEAFF
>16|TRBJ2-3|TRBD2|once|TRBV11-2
TGTGCCAGCAGCTTAGATAGCGGGGCCGGCCTTTTGGGGCAGTATTTT
CASSLDSGAGLLGQYF
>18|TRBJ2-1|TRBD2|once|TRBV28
TGTGCCAGCAGCTTGACAGGGACTAGCGGGGGCAGACCTCCTGAGCAGTTCTTC
CASSLTGTSGGRPPEQFF
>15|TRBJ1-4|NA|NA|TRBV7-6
TGTGCCAGCAGCGCCGAGCAGGGGACTAATGAAAAACTGTTTTTT
CASSAEQGTNEKLFF
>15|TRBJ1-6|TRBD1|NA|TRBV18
TGTGCCAGCTCACCACAGGGGGCACAGGGTTCACCCCTCCACTTT
CASSPQGAQGSPLHF
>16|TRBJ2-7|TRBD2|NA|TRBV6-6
TGTGCCAGCACCTACTCGGGAGGGCTGAGCTCCTACGAGCAGTACTTC
CASTYSGGLSSYEQYF
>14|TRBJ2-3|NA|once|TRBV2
TGTGCCAGCAGCTTGGACCGTAGCACAGATACGCAGTATTTT
CASSLDRSTDTQYF
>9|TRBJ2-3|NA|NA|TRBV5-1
TGCGCCAATACAGATACGCAGTATTTT
CANTDTQYF
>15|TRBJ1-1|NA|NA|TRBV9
TGTGCCAGCAGCGCCCGAGGGGGGACACGGCCTGAAGCTTTCTTT
CASSARGGTRPEAFF
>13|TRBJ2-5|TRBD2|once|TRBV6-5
TGTGCCAGCACAGCGGGAGGATGGGGAACCCAGTACTTC
CASTAGGWGTQYF
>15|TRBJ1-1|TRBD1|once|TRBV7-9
TGTGCCAGCAGCGCTACGACAGGGGTTAAAGTTGAAGCTTTCTTT
CASSATTGVKVEAFF
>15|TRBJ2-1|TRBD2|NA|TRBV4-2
TGTGCCAGCAGCCAAGGGAGCGGGGTTTACAATGAGCAGTTCTTC
CASSQGSGVYNEQFF
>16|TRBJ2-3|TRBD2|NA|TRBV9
TGTGCCAGCAGTCCCGGGACTAGCGGAAGCACAGATACGCAGTATTTT
CASSPGTSGSTDTQYF
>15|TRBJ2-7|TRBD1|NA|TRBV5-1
TGCGCCAGCAGCATATCCGGGACAGGGACCTACGAGCAGTACTTC
CASSISGTGTYEQYF
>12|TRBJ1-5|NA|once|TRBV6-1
TGTGCCAGCAGTGAGCTCAATCAGCCCCAGCATTTT
CASSELNQPQHF
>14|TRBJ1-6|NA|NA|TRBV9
TGTGCCAGCATTCGGGGATCCTTAGATTCACCCCTCCACTTT
CASIRGSLDSPLHF
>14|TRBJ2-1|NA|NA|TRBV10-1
TGCGCCAGCAGTGAGTCTCGCAGGGACCATGAGCAGTTCTTC
CASSESRRDHEQFF
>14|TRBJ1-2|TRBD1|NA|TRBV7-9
TGTGCCAGCAGCGCGAAACAGGGGGACTATGGCTACACCTTC
CASSAKQGDYGYTF
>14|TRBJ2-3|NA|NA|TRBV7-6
TGTGCCAGCAGCTCACAGGGCGCCACAGATACGCAGTATTTT
CASSSQGATDTQYF
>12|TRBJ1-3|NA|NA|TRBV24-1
TGTGCCACCAGAGACCCTGGAAACACCATATATTTT
CATRDPGNTIYF
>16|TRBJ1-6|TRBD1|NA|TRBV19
TGTGCCAGTACCTTGACAGGGAGCTCCTATAATTCACCCCTCCACTTT
CASTLTGSSYNSPLHF
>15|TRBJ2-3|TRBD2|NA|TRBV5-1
TGCGCCAGCAGCTTGGGTAGCGGGGTCACAGATACGCAGTATTTT
CASSLGSGVTDTQYF
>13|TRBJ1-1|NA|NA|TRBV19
TGTGCCAGTAGTATAGCACTGAACACTGAAGCTTTCTTT
CASSIALNTEAFF
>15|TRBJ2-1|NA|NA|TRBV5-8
TGTGCCAGCAGCTCCCCCCCCGACAGCTACAATGAGCAGTTCTTC
CASSSPPDSYNEQFF
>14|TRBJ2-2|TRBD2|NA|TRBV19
TGTGCCAGTAGGGTGGCTAGCGGGGCCGGGGAGCTGTTTTTT
CASRVASGAGELFF
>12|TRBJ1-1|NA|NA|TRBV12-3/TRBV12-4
TGTGCCAGCAGAAATGCGGCGGGGGTAGCTTTCTTT
CASRNAAGVAFF
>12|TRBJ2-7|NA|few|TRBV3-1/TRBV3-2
TGTGCCAGCAGCCAAGAATGGTACGAGCAGTACTTC
CASSQEWYEQYF
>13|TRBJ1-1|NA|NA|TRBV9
TGTGCCAGCAGCGTAGATGTGAACACTGAAGCTTTCTTT
CASSVDVNTEAFF
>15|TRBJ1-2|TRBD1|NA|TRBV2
TGTGCCGTACCGGGACAGGGGCGATCCAACTATGGCTACACCTTC
CAVPGQGRSNYGYTF
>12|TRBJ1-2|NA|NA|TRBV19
TGTGCCAGTAGTGCCTGGGATAGATACTACACCTTC
CASSAWDRYYTF